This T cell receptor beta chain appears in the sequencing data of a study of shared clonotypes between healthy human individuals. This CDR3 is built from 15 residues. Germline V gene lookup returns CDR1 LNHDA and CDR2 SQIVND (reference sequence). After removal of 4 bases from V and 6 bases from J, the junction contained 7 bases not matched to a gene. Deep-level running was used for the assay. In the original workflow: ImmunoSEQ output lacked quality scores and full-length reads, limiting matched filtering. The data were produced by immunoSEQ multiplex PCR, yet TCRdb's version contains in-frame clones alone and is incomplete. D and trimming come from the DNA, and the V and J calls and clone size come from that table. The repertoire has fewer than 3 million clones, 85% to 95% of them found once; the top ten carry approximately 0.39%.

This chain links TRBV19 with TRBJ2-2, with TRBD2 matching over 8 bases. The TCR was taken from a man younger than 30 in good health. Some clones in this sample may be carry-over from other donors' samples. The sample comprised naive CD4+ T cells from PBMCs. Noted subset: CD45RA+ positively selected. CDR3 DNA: TGTGCCAGTAGTAGCGGGAGGCGTATCGCCGGGGAGCTGTTTTTT. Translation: CASSSGRRIAGELFF.